The rows below give T cell receptor beta chains drawn from one sample of a study of vaccination effects on CD4 cells after COVID-19. These receptors' antigens are unknown. TCRdb keeps only in-frame clones here, not all; method: immunoSEQ multiplex PCR. The sample has some 69,000 clones, 60% to 80% seen once. Sequences were derived from CD4+ T cells from PBMCs cultured with HCoV-NL63 spike peptides, sampled before COVID-19 vaccination. These TCRs come from a human donor who received a COVID-19 vaccine. Both conserved end residues are part of each CDR3. Some rows mark clone size as missing; the rest say once, few, many or name a class of expanded clone.

clone_size v_call cdr3_aa
NA TRBV2 CASTLSRGQAFF
once TRBV28 CASSLLGGDTEAFF
once TRBV2 CASRRIGGAETQYF
NA TRBV7-2 CASSLTTGFNTGELFF
NA TRBV6-2/TRBV6-3 CASSYLGIHSDTQYF
NA TRBV15 CATTAASGRDTQYF
NA TRBV5-1 CASSLWSTGVKNIQYF
NA TRBV18 CASSLDLNQPQHF
few TRBV5-1 CASSLAGTTDTQYF
NA TRBV3-1/TRBV3-2 CASSPVLNSNQPQHF
NA TRBV3-1/TRBV3-2 CASCRGYMNTEAFF
NA TRBV5-1 CASSTRGENTGELFF
NA TRBV7-2 CASSLGPVSGETQYF
NA TRBV18 CASSQTRETQYF
NA TRBV10-2 CASSESIQETQYF
NA TRBV24-1 CATSGQGISGANVLTF
NA TRBV5-1 CASSLGNRDNEKLFF
once TRBV9 CASSGSGTGQFF
NA TRBV7-9 CASVGEVTDTQYF
NA TRBV24-1 CATSPQPLGPLYPDEQFF
NA TRBV24-1 CATRGAMNTEAFF
NA TRBV2 CASSGQGNTEAFF
NA TRBV24-1 CATSDPRLGDTGELFF
few TRBV6-4 CASSDSLVGEQFF